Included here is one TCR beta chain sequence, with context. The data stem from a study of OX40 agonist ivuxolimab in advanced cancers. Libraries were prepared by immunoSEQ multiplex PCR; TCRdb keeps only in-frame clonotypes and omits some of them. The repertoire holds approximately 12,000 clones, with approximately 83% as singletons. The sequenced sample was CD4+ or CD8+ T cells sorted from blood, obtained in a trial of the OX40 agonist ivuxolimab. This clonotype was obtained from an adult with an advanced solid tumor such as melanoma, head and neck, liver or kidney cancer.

This CDR3 reads CAISILADNTDTQYF. DNA of the CDR3: TGTGCCATCTCGATTCTAGCGGATAACACAGATACGCAGTATTTT. The V and J genes are TRBV10-3 and TRBJ2-3, with TRBD2 matching 7 bases. Trimming cost V 8 bases and J 2 bases; bases outside gene matches: 10. This CDR3 is built from 15 residues. The V gene's germline CDR1 is ENHRY and CDR2 SYGVKD.